The 8 T cell receptor beta chains below were found in one sample sequenced in a study of TIL therapy for anti-PD-1-resistant metastatic lung cancer. The libraries were made with immunoSEQ v3. The repertoire was sequenced with immunoSEQ multiplex PCR; TCRdb's copy has only in-frame clones and lacks some. The sample shows about 48,000 clones, 71% of them seen only once. Specified time point: pre-treatment sample, taken before nivolumab and TIL therapy. The tumor samples were excised metastases, mostly pleural nodules or supraclavicular lymph nodes. The specimen was tumor tissue, collected at baseline. These receptor sequences come from a person between 25 and 79 years old with non-small cell lung cancer.

The chain uses TRBV25-1 and TRBJ1-2, with a tentative D call TRBD1 (5 bases). The V end lost 2 bases, the J end lost 3 bases, and 7 bases lay between the germline ends. Per the germline V gene, CDR1 is MGHDK and CDR2 is SYGVNS. The CDR3 has 13 residues. The CDR3 loop is CASSEQGDYGYTF. DNA of the CDR3: TGTGCCAGCAGTGAACAGGGTGACTATGGCTACACCTTC.

This clone was recorded many times. The gene calls are TRBV30 and TRBJ2-6; no clear D gene. This CDR3 contains 14 residues. The germline V gene has CDR1 GTSNPN and CDR2 SVGIG (reference sequence). V lost 1 base to trimming and J lost 3 bases, with 7 bases between them. The CDR3 loop reads CAWSASNGANVLTF. Here the CDR3 DNA reads TGTGCCTGGAGTGCCAGTAATGGGGCCAACGTCCTGACTTTC.

The table lists this clone with a few counts. The chain joins TRBV19 to TRBJ2-1; TRBD2 aligns across 10 bases. The CDR3 extends over 17 amino acids. After removal of 0 bases from V and 7 bases from J, the junction contained 9 bases not matched to a gene. Germline assignment: CDR1 LNHDA and CDR2 SQIVND (reference sequence). CDR3 protein: CASSIDRLAGVQNEQFF. The CDR3 coding sequence is TGTGCCAGTAGTATAGACCGTCTAGCGGGAGTGCAGAATGAGCAGTTCTTC.

This clone came up a few times. V and J are TRBV28 and TRBJ1-6, with 9 bases aligning to TRBD1. J was trimmed by 8 bases and V by 8 bases; bases with no gene match: 7. CDR3 size: 14 residues. Germline assignment: CDR1 MDHEN and CDR2 SYDVKM. The CDR3 DNA follows: TGTGCCAGCCAAACGACAGGGGGAGATTCACCCCTCCACTTT. This gives the protein CASQTTGGDSPLHF.

This chain joins TRBV30 and TRBJ1-2; 10 positions agree with TRBD1. This CDR3 has 13 residues. From germline, CDR1 is GTSNPN and CDR2 SVGIG (reference sequence). Germline trimming cut 2 bases from V and 6 bases from J; bases unmatched to any gene: 3. In DNA, the CDR3 is TGTGCCTGGAGTCGGGACAGGGGACATGGCTACACCTTC. The encoded protein is CAWSRDRGHGYTF.

This rearrangement joins TRBV7-8 to TRBJ1-6; D may be TRBD1 (6 bases). The CDR3 runs 14 residues. Germline CDR1 SGHVS, CDR2 FQNEAQ. V lost 1 base to trimming and J lost 7 bases, with 8 bases between them. The CDR3 bases are TGTGCCAGCAGCTTAGGGGACACAAATTCACCCCTCCACTTT. It is translated as CASSLGDTNSPLHF.

This clone was seen a few times. Other DNA sequences in the same sample also yield this CDR3. The rearrangement joins TRBV2 to TRBJ1-2; D is unresolved. V lost 2 bases, J lost 3 bases, and 10 bases lay in between. CDR1 SNHLY and CDR2 FYNNEI come from the germline V gene. CDR3 size: 14 residues. This chain's CDR3 is CASSESGSHYGYTF. The CDR3 DNA reads TGTGCCAGCAGTGAATCGGGAAGCCACTATGGCTACACCTTC.

In its sample, this clone was seen once. The rearrangement joins TRBV5-1 to TRBJ1-5; D gene uncertain. Germline values: CDR1 SGHRS, CDR2 YFSETQ. This CDR3 is built from 14 residues. Deletions cut 4 bases from V and 5 bases from J, with 13 bases between. The CDR3 sequence is CASSRDGVDQPQHF. CDR3 coding DNA: TGCGCCAGCAGCAGGGATGGGGTAGATCAGCCCCAGCATTTT.